A selection of T cell receptor beta chains follows, all from one sample in a study of blood T cell repertoires in COVID-19. The assay was immunoSEQ multiplex PCR, and TCRdb's table has in-frame clones only and misses some. Of 330,000 or so clones listed, approximately 90% are singletons. The sequenced sample was peripheral blood. The receptors come from a young man with COVID-19, enrolled during active disease. The CDR3 runs from the conserved cysteine through the conserved F or W. A D gene is named only where the DNA matches it firmly. Some rows have no size entry. The others give once, few or many, or a class for an expanded clone.

12	TRBJ1-1	.	.	TRBV30	TGTGCCTGGAGTCCCGCCGGTGGTGAAGCTTTCTTT	CAWSPAGGEAFF
16	TRBJ1-5	.	once	TRBV9	TGTGCCAGCACCCCTCAGTTAGGGGATAGCAATCAGCCCCAGCATTTT	CASTPQLGDSNQPQHF
17	TRBJ1-5	.	.	TRBV4-3	TGCGCCAGCAGCCAAGTGTTCATCCAGGGAGGTTATCAGCCCCAGCATTTT	CASSQVFIQGGYQPQHF
12	TRBJ1-3	.	.	TRBV29-1	TGCAGCGTTGGTGGCCTCGGAAACACCATATATTTT	CSVGGLGNTIYF
15	TRBJ1-5	.	.	TRBV27	TGTGCCAGCAGGTTACTCACAGGGATCAATCAGCCCCAGCATTTT	CASRLLTGINQPQHF
14	TRBJ1-5	.	few	TRBV6-5	TGTGCCAGCAGTTACTCTGGCAGGGATCAGCCCCAGCATTTT	CASSYSGRDQPQHF
16	TRBJ2-3	.	.	TRBV28	TGTGCCAGCCTTAGGGGGGGCGCGTCATTAGGGGATACGCAGTATTTT	CASLRGGASLGDTQYF
13	TRBJ1-1	TRBD1	.	TRBV24-1	TGTGCCACCCAAACCCCCGGGACAGACAAAGCTTTCTTT	CATQTPGTDKAFF
17	TRBJ2-7	.	.	TRBV19	TGTGCCAGTAGTATAGAAGTGAGCTCCGCTAGCTCCTACGAGCAGTACTTC	CASSIEVSSASSYEQYF
13	TRBJ1-2	.	few	TRBV5-6	TGTGCCAGCAGCTTGTCCAACACCTATGGCTACACCTTC	CASSLSNTYGYTF
15	TRBJ2-7	TRBD1	.	TRBV7-7	TGTGCCAGCAGCTTAGGACAGGGGGATTCCTACGAGCAGTACTTC	CASSLGQGDSYEQYF
14	TRBJ1-3	TRBD1	.	TRBV5-1	TGCGCCAGCAGCTGGGACAGCTCTGGAAACACCATATATTTT	CASSWDSSGNTIYF
16	TRBJ2-3	TRBD1	.	TRBV11-2	TGTGCCAGCAGCCCGGGACAGGGGGCCTACACAGATACGCAGTATTTT	CASSPGQGAYTDTQYF
16	TRBJ1-3	.	.	TRBV9	TGTGCCAGCAGCGTCTCCTCCCAGGGGTCTGGAAACACCATATATTTT	CASSVSSQGSGNTIYF
16	TRBJ2-1	TRBD2	.	TRBV7-2	TGTGCCAGCAGCTTAGTACGGGGGGGCCCATACAATGAGCAGTTCTTC	CASSLVRGGPYNEQFF
15	TRBJ2-1	.	.	TRBV27	TGTGCCAGCAGTACTCAAGACGGCCGACTTGATGAGCAGTTCTTC	CASSTQDGRLDEQFF
17	TRBJ1-1	.	.	TRBV7-3	TGTGCCAGCAGCTTAAACCCGGGTATCCTGGGTCTGACTGAAGCTTTCTTT	CASSLNPGILGLTEAFF
19	TRBJ1-4	.	once	TRBV6-2/TRBV6-3	TGTGCCAGCAGTTACGGGAGGGACGGACTACATGCAACTAATGAAAAACTGTTTTTT	CASSYGRDGLHATNEKLFF
15	TRBJ2-2	TRBD1	.	TRBV28	TGTGCCAGCAGGGAACGGACAGGGAACACCGGGGAGCTGTTTTTT	CASRERTGNTGELFF
18	TRBJ2-7	.	.	TRBV3-1/TRBV3-2	TGTGCCAGCAGCCCAGTCTTTAGGTACAGGGAAACAAATCTCGAGCAGTACTTC	CASSPVFRYRETNLEQYF
16	TRBJ1-6	.	.	TRBV14	TGTGCCAGCAGCCCGTCAGGGGAGACTAAGAGTTCACCCCTCCACTTT	CASSPSGETKSSPLHF
13	TRBJ2-7	TRBD2	once	TRBV30	TGTGCCTGGAGTCGAAGGCAGGGAGGGTGGCTTGACTTC	CAWSRRQGGWLDF
12	TRBJ1-3	TRBD1	.	TRBV6-2/TRBV6-3	TGTGCCAGCAGTTACTTGGCCGGGACAGCCCTCTTT	CASSYLAGTALF
14	TRBJ1-2	.	few	TRBV30	TGTGCCTGGAGTCTTAGCGGGGCGGACTATGGCTACACCTTC	CAWSLSGADYGYTF
13	TRBJ1-2	.	.	TRBV27	TGTGCCAGCAGACCTGACAGCTTCTATGGCTACACCTTC	CASRPDSFYGYTF
15	TRBJ1-1	TRBD1	.	TRBV28	TGTGCCAGCAGCCCGGGACAGGGGGCGGTGACTGAAGCTTTCTTT	CASSPGQGAVTEAFF
13	TRBJ2-7	.	.	TRBV19	TGTGCCAGTAGTATAATTAGGGGATACGGGCAGTACTTC	CASSIIRGYGQYF
17	TRBJ2-7	TRBD1	.	TRBV27	TGTGCCAGCAGTTTATCCATTGGACAGGCCCGCTCCTACGAGCAGTACTTC	CASSLSIGQARSYEQYF
17	TRBJ2-7	TRBD1	.	TRBV6-1	TGTGCCAGCAGTGAGCCCGAAACAGGGGGTGCCCTCTCGGAGCAGTACTTC	CASSEPETGGALSEQYF
14	TRBJ1-1	TRBD1	.	TRBV7-3	TGTGCCAGCAGCCTAAACCAGGGGGACACTGAAGCTTTCTTT	CASSLNQGDTEAFF
13	TRBJ2-7	.	.	TRBV6-6	TGTGCCAGCAGTTACACGACAGCCTACGAGCAGTACTTC	CASSYTTAYEQYF
15	TRBJ1-1	.	.	TRBV23-1	TGCGCCAGCAGTCAATATAACAGACTGAACACTGAAGCTTTCTTT	CASSQYNRLNTEAFF
13	TRBJ2-7	TRBD1	few	TRBV5-4	TGTGCCAGCAGCCGGGACAGGTCCAACGAGCAGTACTTC	CASSRDRSNEQYF
16	TRBJ1-5	.	.	TRBV5-8	TGTGCCAGCAGACGCCGCGGACAGCTAGCTAATCAGCCCCAGCATTTT	CASRRRGQLANQPQHF
15	TRBJ2-3	TRBD1	.	TRBV7-8	TGTGCCAGCAGCGTACAGGGGGCGAGAACAGATACGCAGTATTTT	CASSVQGARTDTQYF
17	TRBJ2-2	TRBD2	.	TRBV14	TGTGCCAGCAGCCCGTATGCAGGCGGGGGGGCCTCCGGGGAGCTGTTTTTT	CASSPYAGGGASGELFF
15	TRBJ2-3	TRBD1	.	TRBV12-5	TGTGCTAGTGGTTGGGACAGGGCCCTCACAGATACGCAGTATTTT	CASGWDRALTDTQYF
16	TRBJ2-1	TRBD2	.	TRBV5-5	TGTGCCAGCAGCTTGGTAGATGCGGGAGGCTACAATGAGCAGTTCTTC	CASSLVDAGGYNEQFF
14	TRBJ2-3	TRBD1	once	TRBV7-3	TGTGCCAGCAGCCAACAGGGGAACACAGATACGCAGTATTTT	CASSQQGNTDTQYF
17	TRBJ2-6	TRBD1	.	TRBV6-2/TRBV6-3	TGTGCCAGCAGTTGGGGACAGGGGAGCTCTGGGGCCAACGTCCTGACTTTC	CASSWGQGSSGANVLTF
13	TRBJ1-1	TRBD1	.	TRBV12-3/TRBV12-4	TGTGCCAGCAGTCCACAGGGGGACAGTGAAGCTTTCTTT	CASSPQGDSEAFF
14	TRBJ1-4	TRBD1	.	TRBV19	TGTGCCAGTAGGACTACAGGGGGCTCTGAAAAACTGTTTTTT	CASRTTGGSEKLFF
14	TRBJ2-5	.	.	TRBV2	TGTGCCAGCAGAGCCCGGACTTCCCAAGAGACCCAGTACTTC	CASRARTSQETQYF
17	TRBJ2-5	TRBD2	.	TRBV2	TGTGCCAGCAGCGACCTAGCGGGGGGGCCCCAAGGCGAGACCCAGTACTTC	CASSDLAGGPQGETQYF
12	TRBJ2-3	.	.	TRBV10-3	TGTGCCATCAGTGAGAGGGGAGATACGCAGTATTTT	CAISERGDTQYF
15	TRBJ1-1	.	once	TRBV11-2	TGTGCCAGCAGCTTTGGGGGACTTAGGGACACTGAAGCTTTCTTT	CASSFGGLRDTEAFF
17	TRBJ1-2	.	.	TRBV28	TGTGCCAGCAGTTCTCTTTCATGGACACCAGCTAACTATGGCTACACCTTC	CASSSLSWTPANYGYTF